The clone carrying this T cell receptor beta chain was detected many times. Its target is unknown. Unique molecular identifiers were incorporated during preparation of the TCRbeta library. MiXCR was run by TCRdb on the PCR reads, yielding one entry per CDR3 protein. The sample holds hundreds of thousands of distinct CDR3 sequences; 13% are singletons and the top ten take about 2.2%. These data belong to a study of T-cell reconstitution after alpha-beta-depleted transplantation in children. Study-level points and caveats: The main origin of T-cell counts and diversity one year after transplant was newly produced T cells. Surviving recipient T cells and intrathymic progenitors accounted for some patients' high TCRbeta diversity at day 60. About two months after transplant, alpha-beta T cells reportedly came from several hundred expanded graft clones.

The V end was cut by 0 bases, the J end by 9 bases, with 11 bases between. Germline CDR1 and CDR2: SGHDN and FVKESK. The CDR3 is 14 residues long. The source is a male patient aged 5 to 17 who had a stem cell transplant for acute myeloid leukemia, so the T cells may come from the graft donor. The sample here was PBMCs, mostly from graft donor cells, taken 360 days after TCRalphabeta/CD19-depleted stem cell transplant. V is TRBV14 and J is TRBJ2-2; D remains ambiguous. The CDR3 DNA is TGTGCCAGCAGCCAAGAACAAGGGCGAAGGGAGCTGTTTTTT. This sequence encodes CASSQEQGRRELFF.